This T cell receptor beta chain was documented in a study of T-cell reconstitution after alpha-beta-depleted transplantation in children (dated by TCRdb to 2016 to 2017). Background on the whole study: The study quantitatively tracked T-cell immune reconstitution after TCRalphabeta/CD19-depleted allogeneic hematopoietic cell transplantation in children using TCR repertoire profiling.

This clonotype was picked up many times. No cognate antigen has been identified for it. No quality values exist for individual bases; no much larger clone is one base distant. According to the germline V gene (reference sequence), CDR1 reads MNHEY and CDR2 reads SMNVEV. Including the terminal cysteine and phenylalanine, the CDR3 comprises 15 residues. The sequence is cut down to CDR3 DNA, 45 bases in frame from base 1. V and J lose 3 bases and 5 bases, and a span of 16 bases separates them. Receptors were amplified or captured by PCR. For sequencing, an Illumina HiSeq 2500 was employed. To normalize quantification of the TCRbeta repertoire, the TCR libraries were built with molecular barcoding that relied on unique molecular identifiers. TCRdb applied fastp at Q25 and MiXCR to the public reads, then kept only in-frame beta chains. A single entry per CDR3 protein holds the most common genes and DNA from its merged rows. This sample is represented by roughly 590,000 distinct CDR3 sequences; around 16% of them were singletons. Together, the top ten hold 0.9% to 1.2% of the sample.

The origin of this receptor is a human donor who donated a stem cell graft to a child with acute myeloid leukemia. The specimen comprised PBMCs from the stem cell graft donor, sampled from the stem cell graft. The chain joins TRBV27 to TRBJ1-1, with TRBD1 as a weak D call on 5 bases. The CDR3 protein sequence reads: CASSLSGPGRTEAFF. Read as DNA, the sequence is TGTGCCAGCAGTTTGTCGGGACCGGGGAGGACTGAAGCTTTCTTT.